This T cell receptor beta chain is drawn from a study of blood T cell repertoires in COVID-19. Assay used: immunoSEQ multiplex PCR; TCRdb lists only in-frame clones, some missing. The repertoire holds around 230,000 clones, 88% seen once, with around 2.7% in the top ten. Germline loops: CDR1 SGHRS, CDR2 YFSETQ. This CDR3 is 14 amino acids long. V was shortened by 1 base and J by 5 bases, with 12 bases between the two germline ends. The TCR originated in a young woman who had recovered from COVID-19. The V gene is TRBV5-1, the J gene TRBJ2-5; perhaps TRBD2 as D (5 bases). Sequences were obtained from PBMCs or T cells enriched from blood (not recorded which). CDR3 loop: CASSLSGFGETQYF. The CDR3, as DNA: TGCGCCAGCAGCTTGTCGGGGTTTGGGGAGACCCAGTACTTC.